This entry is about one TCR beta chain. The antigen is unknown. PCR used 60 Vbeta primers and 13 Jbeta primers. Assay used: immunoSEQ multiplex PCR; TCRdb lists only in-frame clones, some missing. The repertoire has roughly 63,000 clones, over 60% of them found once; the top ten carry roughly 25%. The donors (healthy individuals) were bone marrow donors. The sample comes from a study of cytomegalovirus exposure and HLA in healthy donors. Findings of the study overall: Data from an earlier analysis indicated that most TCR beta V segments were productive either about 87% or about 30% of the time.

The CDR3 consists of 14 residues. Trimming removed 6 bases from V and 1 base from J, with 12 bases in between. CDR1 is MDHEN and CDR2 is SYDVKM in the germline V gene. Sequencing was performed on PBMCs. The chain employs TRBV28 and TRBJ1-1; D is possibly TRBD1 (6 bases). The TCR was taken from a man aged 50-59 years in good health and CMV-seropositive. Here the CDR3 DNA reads TGTGCCAGCAGGTACAGGGTGAAGAACACTGAAGCTTTCTTT. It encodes CASRYRVKNTEAFF.